The TCR beta chain described here comes from a study of blood T cell repertoires in COVID-19. Method: immunoSEQ multiplex PCR; TCRdb's copy keeps in-frame clones and lacks some. The sample comprises 110,000 to 150,000 clones, around 81% of which are singletons, and more than 8% rests with the top ten. The TCR sequence derives from a human donor in a cohort sampled during active COVID-19. Sequenced input: peripheral blood.

The CDR3 region is CASSQRRGAYEQYF. The CDR3 nucleotides are TGCGCCAGCAGCCAGAGGCGCGGTGCCTACGAGCAGTACTTC. V is TRBV4-3 and J is TRBJ2-7; D call uncertain. This CDR3 contains 14 residues. The germline V gene has CDR1 LGHNA and CDR2 YSLEER. Trimming pared 3 bases from V and 2 bases from J, leaving 11 bases between.